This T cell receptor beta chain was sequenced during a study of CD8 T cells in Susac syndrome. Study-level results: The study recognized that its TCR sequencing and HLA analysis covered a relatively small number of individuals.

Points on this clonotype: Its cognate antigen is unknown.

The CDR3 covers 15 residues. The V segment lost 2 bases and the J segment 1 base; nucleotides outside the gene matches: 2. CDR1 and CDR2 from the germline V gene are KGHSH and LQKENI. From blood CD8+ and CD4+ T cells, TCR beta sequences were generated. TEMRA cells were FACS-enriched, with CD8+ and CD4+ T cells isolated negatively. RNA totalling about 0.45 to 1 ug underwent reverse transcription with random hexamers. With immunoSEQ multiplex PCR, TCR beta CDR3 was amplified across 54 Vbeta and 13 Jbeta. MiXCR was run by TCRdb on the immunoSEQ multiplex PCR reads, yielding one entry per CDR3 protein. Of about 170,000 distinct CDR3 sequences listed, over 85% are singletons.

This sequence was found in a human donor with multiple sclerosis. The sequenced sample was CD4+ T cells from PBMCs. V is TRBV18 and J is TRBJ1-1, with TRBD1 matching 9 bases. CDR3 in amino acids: CASSPADRGNTEAFF. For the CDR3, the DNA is TGTGCCAGCTCACCAGCGGACAGGGGGAACACTGAAGCTTTCTTT. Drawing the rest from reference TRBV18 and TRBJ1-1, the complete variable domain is NAGVMQNPRHLVRRRGQEARLRCSPMKGHSHVYWYRQLPEEGLKFMVYLQKENIIDESGMPKERFSAEFPKEGPSILRIQQVVRGDSAAYFCASSPADRGNTEAFFGQGTRLTVV.